This T cell receptor beta chain was sequenced for a study of cytomegalovirus exposure and HLA in healthy donors. Trimming stripped 0 bases from V and 7 bases from J, with 13 bases between. CDR1 is SGHAT and CDR2 is FQNNGV in the germline V gene. The CDR3 is 15 amino acids. PCR amplification relied on 60 Vbeta primers (plus 13 Jbeta primers). The method was immunoSEQ multiplex PCR; TCRdb's version includes in-frame clones alone and lacks a portion of them. The sample includes fewer than 100,000 clones, 69% of them seen just once. This sequence joins TRBV11-2 and TRBJ1-5, with D possibly being TRBD1 (5 bases). The sample comprised PBMCs. The TCR sequence derives from a female donor in good health and CMV-seronegative. The CDR3 protein is CASSLEWGGTQPQHF. The CDR3 DNA follows: TGTGCCAGCAGCTTAGAGTGGGGGGGTACGCAGCCCCAGCATTTT.